This passage covers 21 T cell receptor beta chains from one sample sequenced in a study of blood T cell repertoires in COVID-19. Sequencing used immunoSEQ multiplex PCR; TCRdb keeps in-frame clones, though not all of them. The data show 400,000 to 500,000 clones, with 88% seen just once and over 1.5% held by the top ten. Specimen: PBMCs or T cells enriched from blood (not recorded which). The receptors come from a woman in her thirties or forties who had recovered from COVID-19.

The chain combines TRBV14 with TRBJ2-7; 10 bases agree with TRBD2. Germline lookup yields CDR1 SGHDN and CDR2 FVKESK. Trimming removed 5 bases from V and 0 bases from J; junction bases left unmatched: 1. The CDR3 length is 14 residues. CDR3 DNA sequence: TGTGCCAGCAGCACTAGCGGGATCTCCTACGAGCAGTACTTC. Its translation is CASSTSGISYEQYF.

Concerning this clone itself: The junction shows a germline mismatch at one end, possibly a read error. The chain couples TRBV27 to TRBJ1-3, with a weak D call TRBD1 (6 bases). The CDR3 consists of 14 residues. CDR1 MNHEY and CDR2 SMNVEV come from the germline V gene (reference sequence). This CDR3 is CASSTGTTGNTMYF. The DNA for the CDR3 is TGTGCCAGCAGTACTGGGACAACTGGAAACACCATGTATTTT.

This clone was counted between two and nine times. The chain combines TRBV2 with TRBJ2-2, with 7 nucleotides matching TRBD1. Germline assignment: CDR1 SNHLY and CDR2 FYNNEI. Unmatched junction bases numbered 6, after V lost 6 bases and J lost 5 bases. This CDR3 has 14 residues. CDR3 in amino acids: CASRRQGETGELFF. For the CDR3, the DNA is TGTGCCAGCAGGAGACAGGGTGAGACCGGGGAGCTGTTTTTT. Supplemented by reference TRBV2 and TRBJ2-2, the full variable domain reads EPEVTQTPSHQVTQMGQEVILRCVPISNHLYFYWYRQILGQKVEFLVSFYNNEISEKSEIFDDQFSVERPDGSNFTLKIRSTKLEDSAMYFCASRRQGETGELFFGEGSRLTVL.

The V gene is TRBV4-1, the J gene TRBJ1-1; D unresolved. Per germline, CDR1 MGHRA and CDR2 YSYEKL. The CDR3 has 15 residues. Trimming stripped 4 bases from V and 1 base from J, with 13 bases between. CDR3 in amino acids: CASSLPPGGNTEAFF. CDR3 bases: TGCGCCAGCAGCCTCCCCCCCGGAGGGAACACTGAAGCTTTCTTT.

V is TRBV11-2 and J is TRBJ1-1, with 8 bases aligning to TRBD1. The CDR3 covers 17 residues. CDR1 and CDR2 (germline): SGHAT, FQNNGV. J lost 0 bases, V lost 2 bases, and 8 bases had no gene match. The CDR3 bases are TGTGCCAGCAGCTTATGGCAGGGGGCAGCGGTGAACACTGAAGCTTTCTTT. It is translated as CASSLWQGAAVNTEAFF.

J is TRBJ1-2 and V is TRBV9; D call uncertain. CDR3 length equals 15 residues. The germline V and J ends were trimmed by 0 bases and 0 bases, with 9 bases remaining between them. Germline V gene lookup returns CDR1 SGDLS and CDR2 YYNGEE. The CDR3 DNA sequence: TGTGCCAGCAGCGTAGGCTTTACAGCTAACTATGGCTACACCTTC. Translation: CASSVGFTANYGYTF. The full variable domain, rest sourced from reference TRBV9 and TRBJ1-2, is DSGVTQTPKHLITATGQRVTLRCSPRSGDLSVYWYQQSLDQGLQFLIQYYNGEERAKGNILERFSAQQFPDLHSELNLSSLELGDSALYFCASSVGFTANYGYTFGSGTRLTVV.

This clone was picked up a small number of times. The chain employs TRBV28 and TRBJ2-7; 10 bases are a match to TRBD1. The V gene's germline CDR1 is MDHEN and CDR2 SYDVKM. Trimming at V came to 6 bases and at J to 2 bases, leaving 4 bases not matched to a gene. This CDR3 spans 14 amino acids. CDR3 nucleotides: TGTGCCAGCAGGTCCGGGACAGGGGCCTACGAGCAGTACTTC. Translating gives CASRSGTGAYEQYF.

The genes are TRBV27 and TRBJ1-4, with a tentative D call TRBD1 (5 bases). Germline CDR1 MNHEY, CDR2 SMNVEV (reference sequence). Trimming took off 6 bases at V and 8 bases at J, with 16 bases between the two ends. The CDR3 extends over 14 amino acids. As DNA, the CDR3 is TGTGCCAGCAGGCCGTGGGGGGGTAAAGAAAAACTGTTTTTT. It codes for CASRPWGGKEKLFF.

This chain links TRBV6-5 with TRBJ1-2; no clear D. The CDR3 consists of 11 residues. CDR1 is MNHEY and CDR2 is SVGAGI in the germline V gene. The V and J ends lost 6 bases and 7 bases respectively, with 9 bases between them. CDR3 sequence reads: CASRREGGYTF. The CDR3 DNA follows: TGTGCCAGCAGGAGGGAAGGTGGCTACACCTTC.

This chain joins TRBV7-8 and TRBJ1-2, with TRBD1 identical over 10 bases. Looked up from germline, CDR1 is SGHVS and CDR2 is FQNEAQ. V was pared by 3 bases and J by 4 bases, with 11 bases of the junction left unmatched. The CDR3 totals 17 residues. Here the CDR3 reads CASSFILKTGGFYGYTF. The CDR3 DNA reads as TGTGCCAGCAGCTTTATCCTCAAGACAGGGGGCTTCTATGGCTACACCTTC.

V is TRBV5-6 and J is TRBJ2-7, with 10 bases that match TRBD2. Losses at the gene ends were 3 bases for V and 0 bases for J; bases not matched to a gene: 3. CDR3 size: 15 residues. Germline lookup yields CDR1 SGHDT and CDR2 YYEEEE. This CDR3 is CASSSSSGGSYEQYF. The CDR3 DNA sequence: TGTGCCAGCAGCTCATCTAGCGGGGGCTCCTACGAGCAGTACTTC.

This chain uses TRBV5-4 with TRBJ2-7, with a possible D match to TRBD1 (5 bases). CDR1 is SGHNT, CDR2 YYREEE, per germline (reference sequence). Deletions cut 4 bases from V and 2 bases from J, with 19 bases between. CDR3 length equals 16 residues. The CDR3, as DNA: TGTGCCAGCAGCGATCCTGAGACAGAAAGCCCCTACGAGCAGTACTTC. The encoded protein is CASSDPETESPYEQYF.

A single count supports this clone. The chain couples TRBV4-3 to TRBJ1-2, with D possibly being TRBD1 (6 bases). Germline V gene sequence: CDR1 LGHNA, CDR2 YSLEER. With 1 base removed from V and 5 bases from J, the gap between germline ends came to 20 bases. This CDR3 spans 17 amino acids. CDR3 bases: TGCGCCAGCAGCCAAGGGGTCCCCAGGGGTGATCTTTATGGCTACACCTTC. The encoded protein is CASSQGVPRGDLYGYTF.

Comment on this clone: Other DNA sequences of this sample code for an identical CDR3. The rearrangement joins TRBV5-1 to TRBJ1-1; D is possibly TRBD1 (5 bases). The CDR3 length is 13 residues. Germline loops: CDR1 SGHRS, CDR2 YFSETQ. Trimming pared 2 bases from V and 4 bases from J, leaving 9 bases between. CDR3 sequence (DNA): TGCGCCAGCAGCTTACGGGGGGGCACTGAAGCTTTCTTT. Translation: CASSLRGGTEAFF.

The rearrangement joins TRBV3-1 (or the pseudogene TRBV3-2) to TRBJ1-1; D is unresolved. Trimming cost V 1 base and J 1 base, with 10 bases left between them. Germline V gene data show CDR1 as LGHDT and CDR2 as YNNKEL (reference sequence). The CDR3 is 15 residues long. CDR3 coding DNA: TGTGCCAGCAGCCAAGTGGGGAGTCGGAACACTGAAGCTTTCTTT. It translates to CASSQVGSRNTEAFF.

Concerning this clone: Additional DNA sequences in this sample encode the identical CDR3. The chain links TRBV6-2 or TRBV6-3 to TRBJ1-2; D unresolved. CDR3 length equals 12 residues. The V and J ends lost 2 bases and 4 bases respectively, with 5 bases between them. Germline loops: CDR1 MNHEY, CDR2 SVGEGT. CDR3 DNA sequence: TGTGCCAGCAGTTACGGGAGCTATGGCTACACCTTC. This gives the protein CASSYGSYGYTF.

The rearrangement links TRBV2 to TRBJ1-2; D possibly corresponds to TRBD1 (5 bases). The germline V gene encodes CDR1 SNHLY and CDR2 FYNNEI. Trimming cost V 6 bases and J 4 bases, with 18 bases left between them. The CDR3 is 15 amino acids. The CDR3 coding sequence is TGTGCCAGCAGCCCCCGGACACAGGATCCCTATGGCTACACCTTC. Amino acid sequence: CASSPRTQDPYGYTF.

As concerns this clone: An end of the junction does not agree with germline; a read error may underlie this. The chain couples TRBV7-7 to TRBJ2-7; 7 bases are a match to TRBD2. The CDR3 sequence is 15 residues long. Germline-derived CDR1 and CDR2 are SSHAT and FNYEAQ (reference sequence). The chain's CDR3 is CASSSGLDSSYEQYF. The CDR3, as DNA: TGTGCTAGCAGCTCCGGACTAGACAGCTCCTACGAGCAGTACTTC.

This clone is a singleton in its sample. The chain is built from TRBV10-3 and TRBJ1-5, with a possible D match to TRBD1 (5 bases). The V end was cut by 3 bases, the J end by 0 bases, with 9 bases between. Germline V CDR1 and CDR2: ENHRY, SYGVKD. The CDR3 is 15 residues long. This CDR3 reads CAISDWGHSNQPQHF. DNA of the CDR3: TGTGCCATCAGTGACTGGGGCCATAGCAATCAGCCCCAGCATTTT.

The rearrangement joins TRBV14 to TRBJ1-1; weak D call: TRBD1 (5 bases). CDR3 size: 16 residues. Germline CDR1 SGHDN, CDR2 FVKESK. The V end was cut by 1 base, the J end by 3 bases, with 15 bases between. The CDR3 nucleotides are TGTGCCAGCAGCCAAGGGGGGGGAATTCTGGACACTGAAGCTTTCTTT. Amino acid sequence: CASSQGGGILDTEAFF.

The rearrangement links TRBV9 to TRBJ1-4; TRBD1 aligns across 10 bases. V lost 3 bases and J lost 6; bases outside the gene matches: 11. The CDR3 is made up of 17 amino acids. The V gene's germline CDR1 is SGDLS and CDR2 YYNGEE. As DNA, the CDR3 is TGTGCCAGCAGCGCGTCTACTCTGGGACAGGGGTATGAAAAACTGTTTTTT. Amino acids: CASSASTLGQGYEKLFF.